The clone carrying this TCR beta chain was counted once. Its specificity is not known. The data are from a study of PD-1 blockade in classical Hodgkin lymphoma. Study as a whole: Nivolumab dosing for patients was 3 mg/kg, administered intravenously every 2 weeks.

The data were produced by immunoSEQ multiplex PCR, yet TCRdb's version contains in-frame clones alone and is incomplete. Among tens of thousands of clones listed, roughly nine tenths were seen once. The time point here: cycle 4 day 1 (C4D1), after more than five weeks of nivolumab. There was relapse after autologous stem cell transplantation in every patient, and there was variation in brentuximab vedotin exposure. Study-level points and caveats: Relapsed/refractory patients reportedly had lower baseline diversity than newly diagnosed patients. Those achieving complete response showed baseline diversity like newly diagnosed patients. By cycle point C4D1, TCR diversity had risen significantly in CD4+ cells (but not CD8+ cells).

Sample: peripheral blood mononuclear cells (PBMCs), taken before the fourth cycle of nivolumab. The TCR comes from a human donor with classical Hodgkin lymphoma.

The CDR3: CASSYGLAGSLRGEQYF. The CDR3 coding sequence is TGTGCCAGCAGCTACGGCCTAGCAGGAAGTTTGAGGGGCGAGCAGTACTTC. This rearrangement joins TRBV27 to TRBJ2-7; D tentatively reads TRBD1 or TRBD2 (5 bases each). The CDR3 totals 17 residues. Deletions cut 6 bases from V and 6 bases from J, with 27 bases between. Germline lookup yields CDR1 MNHEY and CDR2 SMNVEV (reference sequence).